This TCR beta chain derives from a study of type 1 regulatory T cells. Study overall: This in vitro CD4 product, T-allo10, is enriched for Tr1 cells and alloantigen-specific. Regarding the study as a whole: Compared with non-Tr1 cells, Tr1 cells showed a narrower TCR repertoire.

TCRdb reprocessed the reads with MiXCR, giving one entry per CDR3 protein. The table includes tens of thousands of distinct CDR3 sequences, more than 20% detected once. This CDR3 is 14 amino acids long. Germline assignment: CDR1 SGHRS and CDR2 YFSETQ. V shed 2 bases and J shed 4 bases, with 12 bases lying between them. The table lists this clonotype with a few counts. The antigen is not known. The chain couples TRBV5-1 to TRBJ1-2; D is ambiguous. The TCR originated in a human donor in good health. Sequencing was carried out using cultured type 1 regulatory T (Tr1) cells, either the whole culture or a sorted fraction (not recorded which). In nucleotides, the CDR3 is TGCGCCAGCAGCTTAACCGTAGGGAGCTATGGCTACACCTTC. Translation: CASSLTVGSYGYTF.